This entry lists 12 T cell receptor beta chains sequenced from one sample in a study of metastatic and nonmetastatic thyroid tumors. TCRdb re-called the PCR reads via MiXCR. The table shows over 20,000 clones, with around 12% occurring only once. Patients underwent thyroid surgery, and none had received any treatment before it. The sample comprised blood. Receptors were obtained from a female donor with papillary thyroid cancer or a benign thyroid nodule (not recorded which). Some clones in this sample may be carry-over from other donors' samples.

The V gene is TRBV6-1, the J gene TRBJ1-4; D not certain. The V gene's germline CDR1 is MNHNS and CDR2 SASEGT. The V end was cut by 5 bases, the J end by 8 bases, with 15 bases between. The CDR3 sequence is 14 residues long. CDR3 DNA: TGTGCCAGCAGTCACGCAGGTGACTTGGAAAAACTGTTTTTT. Its translation is CASSHAGDLEKLFF.

This clone was seen ten or more times. This CDR3 is also generated by other DNA sequences in the sample. The chain uses TRBV5-6 and TRBJ1-2; 8 bases map to TRBD1. CDR1 is SGHDT, CDR2 YYEEEE, per germline. The CDR3 is made up of 15 amino acids. The J segment lost 2 bases and the V segment lost 2 bases, leaving 5 bases of the junction unmatched. For the CDR3, the DNA is TGTGCCAGCAGCTTAAGCGGGACAGGAAACTATGGCTACACCTTC. It codes for CASSLSGTGNYGYTF.

This clone was seen more than once but under ten times. The chain is built from TRBV9 and TRBJ2-4, with 12 positions matching TRBD1. This CDR3 has 17 residues. Trimming at V came to 4 bases and at J to 9 bases, leaving 14 bases not matched to a gene. Germline V gene data show CDR1 as SGDLS and CDR2 as YYNGEE. The CDR3 nucleotides read TGTGCCAGCAGCCTAGGTGGGGACAGGGGGCTGCGGGGCATTCAGTACTTC. Amino acid sequence: CASSLGGDRGLRGIQYF.

This clone appeared many times. The J gene is TRBJ2-7, the V gene TRBV4-1; tentatively, D is TRBD1 (6 bases). The V end was cut by 0 bases, the J end by 2 bases, with 11 bases between. This CDR3 is 15 amino acids long. Germline values: CDR1 MGHRA, CDR2 YSYEKL. For the CDR3, the DNA is TGCGCCAGCAGCCAAGACAGGGGTCCTACCTACGAGCAGTACTTC. The encoded protein is CASSQDRGPTYEQYF.

This clone was counted at least ten times. CDR3 sequence (DNA): TGTGCCAGCAGGGTGGCAGGGTCGGACACTGAAGCTTTCTTT. Protein: CASRVAGSDTEAFF. This rearrangement joins TRBV25-1 to TRBJ1-1, with a weak D call TRBD1 (5 bases). The CDR3 sequence is 14 residues long. Trimming pared 6 bases from V and 3 bases from J, leaving 14 bases between. From germline, CDR1 is MGHDK and CDR2 SYGVNS.

This clone was picked up many times. CDR3 amino acids: CASSHTSGGRETQYF. Here the CDR3 DNA reads TGTGCCAGCAGCCATACTAGCGGGGGCCGGGAGACCCAGTACTTC. The V gene is TRBV3-1, the J gene TRBJ2-5; 11 bases map to TRBD2. Losses at the gene ends were 3 bases for V and 5 bases for J; bases not matched to a gene: 5. Germline lookup yields CDR1 LGHDT and CDR2 YNNKEL (reference sequence). This CDR3 is 15 amino acids long.

In the case of this clone: The missing conserved phenylalanine or tryptophan at the end of this CDR3 makes a read error likely. The chain carries TRBV4-2 and TRBJ1-4; D is unresolved. Between the trimmed V and J ends, which lost 0 bases and 5 bases, there was a span of 10 bases. Germline V gene data show CDR1 as LGHNA and CDR2 as YNFKEQ. The CDR3 has 15 amino acids. Here the CDR3 DNA reads TGTGCCAGCAGCCAAGAAGGGAGGGCGAATGAAAAACTGTTTTCT. Translation gives CASSQEGRANEKLFS.

This clone has a count of ten or more. Additional DNA sequences in this sample encode the identical CDR3. J is TRBJ2-7 and V is TRBV4-3; D possibly matches TRBD1 or TRBD2 (5 bases each). This CDR3 contains 14 residues. Germline CDR1 reads LGHNA; CDR2 reads YSLEER. V lost 4 bases and J 2 bases, leaving 12 bases between the germline ends. The CDR3 region has the DNA TGCGCCAGCAGCCCCCGGGACGGAGCCTACGAGCAGTACTTC. It translates to CASSPRDGAYEQYF.

This clone counts as medium-sized. This CDR3 is CASSERSRGAGNTIYF. CDR3 nucleotides: TGTGCCAGCAGTGAACGTTCACGGGGGGCTGGAAACACCATATATTTT. The V and J genes are TRBV6-1 and TRBJ1-3; D possibly corresponds to TRBD1 (5 bases). The CDR3 is 16 residues long. Trimming shortened V by 2 bases and J by 2 bases, and 13 bases separated the two germline ends. Germline V gene sequence: CDR1 MNHNS, CDR2 SASEGT.

This clone appeared many times. The V and J genes are TRBV7-2 and TRBJ1-2; D gene ambiguous. The CDR3 is 15 residues long. Germline V gene data show CDR1 as SGHTA and CDR2 as FQGNSA. Trimming removed 3 bases from V and 1 base from J, with 12 bases in between. CDR3 protein: CASSFRPTVNYGYTF. Written as DNA, the CDR3 is TGTGCCAGCAGCTTCCGCCCCACAGTTAACTATGGCTACACCTTC. Full variable domain (outside the CDR3, taken from reference TRBV7-2 and TRBJ1-2): GAGVSQSPSNKVTEKGKDVELRCDPISGHTALYWYRQSLGQGLEFLIYFQGNSAPDKSGLPSDRFSAERTGGSVSTLTIQRTQQEDSAVYLCASSFRPTVNYGYTFGSGTRLTVV.

The sample holds many counts of this clone. A clone one base away is much larger, so this may be a read error. The chain recombines TRBV29-1 with TRBJ2-7; possible D gene TRBD2, 5 bases. The CDR3 has 11 amino acids. Germline values: CDR1 SQVTM, CDR2 ANQGSEA. The CDR3 is CSVRETYDQYF. The CDR3 DNA sequence: TGCAGCGTTCGGGAAACCTACGATCAGTACTTC.

As to this clone: With a much larger clone just one base away, this may be a read error. The J gene is TRBJ2-1, the V gene TRBV7-6, with TRBD2 as a possible D gene (6 bases). The CDR3 has 13 amino acids. Between the trimmed V and J ends, which lost 8 bases and 10 bases, there was a span of 18 bases. Germline assignment: CDR1 SGHVS and CDR2 FNYEAQ. The CDR3 DNA sequence: TGTGCCAGCTGCTCCCCGCGGGATCGGGAGCAGTTCTTC. This encodes CASCSPRDREQFF.